Considering frequency, the clone carrying this T cell receptor beta chain is medium-sized (0.01 to 0.1%). The antigen is undetermined. These data come from a study of CXCR3-negative and CXCR3-positive naive CD8 T cells. Study-wide results and caveats: CXCR3-positive naive cells carried more hydrophobic TRB CDR3s than CXCR3-negative ones.

The CDR3 loop spans 14 amino acids. Germline loops: CDR1 MNHNY, CDR2 SVGAGI (reference sequence). The study made its TRB cDNA libraries by 5' RACE, adding UMI labels. From its re-call of the 5' RACE reads, TCRdb lists each CDR3 protein once, without DNA. The sample includes 20,000 to 25,000 distinct CDR3 sequences. Sequencing was carried out using naive CXCR3- CD8+ T cells from blood. Subset of the sample: CD45RO-CCR7+CD27+CD95- naive CD8+ T cells lacking CXCR3 (TNR3-). This TCR came from a human donor in good health. Some clones in this sample may be carry-over from other donors' samples. The rearrangement uses TRBV6-6 and TRBJ2-2; checking the TCRdb D call of TRBD1 is not possible without DNA. CDR3 sequence: CASSPDTETGELFF.